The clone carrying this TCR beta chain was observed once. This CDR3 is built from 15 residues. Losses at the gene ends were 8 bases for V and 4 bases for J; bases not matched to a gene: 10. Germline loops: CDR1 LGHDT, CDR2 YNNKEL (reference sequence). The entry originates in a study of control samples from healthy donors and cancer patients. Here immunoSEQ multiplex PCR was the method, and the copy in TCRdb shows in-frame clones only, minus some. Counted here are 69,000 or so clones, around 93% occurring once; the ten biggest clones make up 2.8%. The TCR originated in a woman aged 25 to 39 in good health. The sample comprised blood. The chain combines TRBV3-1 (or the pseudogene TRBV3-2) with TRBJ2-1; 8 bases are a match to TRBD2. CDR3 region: CASGLLGGAYNEQFF. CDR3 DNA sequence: TGTGCCAGCGGCCTACTCGGGGGGGCATACAATGAGCAGTTCTTC.